The 16 T cell receptor beta chains below all came from one sample that was sequenced in a study of regulatory T cells in long-lasting Graves disease. Time point meaning: newly diagnosed GD, antithyroid drugs for less than 3 months. Construction of the TCR library relied on RNA isolated from PBMCs. In building TCR beta libraries, iRepertoire HTBI primers were used together with Arm-PCR of CDR3 regions. TCRdb re-derived calls from the multiplex PCR reads in MiXCR, one entry per CDR3 protein. The data show about half a million distinct CDR3 sequences, around 11% seen once. The sample was also reused in another study, on T cells in Graves' hyperthyroidism and ophthalmopathy.

Sequenced here: peripheral blood mononuclear cells (PBMCs), sampled at new diagnosis, from a patient treated with antithyroid drugs. All receptors come from a woman under 40 with Graves disease.

This clonotype appeared many times. The chain recombines TRBV2 with TRBJ1-1; possibly TRBD1 for D (6 bases). The CDR3 spans 13 residues. Germline loops: CDR1 SNHLY, CDR2 FYNNEI. The ends were cut back, 3 bases at V and 2 bases at J, with 7 bases in the middle. CDR3 DNA sequence: TGTGCCAGCAGTGAGGGGGCTAACACTGAAGCTTTCTTT. Translation: CASSEGANTEAFF.

This clonotype was seen ten or more times. This chain joins TRBV10-3 and TRBJ2-7; tentative D call: TRBD1 (5 bases). V was shortened by 3 bases and J by 4 bases, with 10 bases between the two germline ends. This CDR3 has 13 amino acids. The germline CDR1 and CDR2 sequences are ENHRY and SYGVKD. CDR3 DNA: TGTGCCATCAGTGATCCGACAGATTACGAGCAGTACTTC. It encodes CAISDPTDYEQYF.

This clonotype was counted only a few times. V usage is TRBV29-1 and J usage is TRBJ2-4, with 11 bases aligning to TRBD1. CDR3 length: 13 amino acids. J was trimmed by 7 bases and V by 4 bases; bases with no gene match: 3. The V gene's germline CDR1 is SQVTM and CDR2 ANQGSEA. The chain's CDR3 is CSVARDRGNIQYF. CDR3 nucleotide sequence: TGCAGCGTTGCCCGGGACAGGGGGAACATTCAGTACTTC.

This chain uses TRBV6-1 with TRBJ1-2; D gene ambiguous. V gave up 5 bases and J gave up 7 bases, with 17 bases separating them. The CDR3 contains 14 residues. Germline-derived CDR1 and CDR2 are MNHNS and SASEGT. This CDR3 reads CASSKNLVSSGYTF. The CDR3 nucleotides are TGTGCCAGCAGTAAAAACCTCGTTTCTAGTGGCTACACCTTC.

J is TRBJ1-1 and V is TRBV4-3, with TRBD1 as a possible D gene (6 bases). The CDR3 has 15 residues. The germline CDR1 and CDR2 sequences are LGHNA and YSLEER. V was pared by 0 bases and J by 7 bases, with 15 bases between. CDR3 nucleotide sequence: TGCGCCAGCAGCCAAGAGTTCCAGGGGCTGAATGAAGCTTTCTTT. Its protein is CASSQEFQGLNEAFF.

This clonotype has at least ten counts. The chain employs TRBV28 and TRBJ2-7, with a possible D match to TRBD2 (5 bases). CDR1 is MDHEN, CDR2 SYDVKM, per germline. The germline V and J ends were trimmed by 5 bases and 5 bases, with 10 bases remaining between them. This CDR3 contains 12 residues. CDR3 DNA sequence: TGTGCCAGCAGTCTTAGCGCTCACGAGCAGTACTTC. Protein: CASSLSAHEQYF.

This clonotype was found many times. The chain has TRBV20-1 and TRBJ1-2; D perhaps matches TRBD1 (5 bases). Trimming removed 6 bases from V and 4 bases from J, with 15 bases in between. Germline values: CDR1 DFQATT, CDR2 SNEGSKA (reference sequence). This CDR3 is 13 amino acids long. CDR3 sequence reads: CSAQGPDAYGYTF. CDR3 DNA sequence: TGCAGTGCCCAGGGCCCAGACGCCTATGGCTACACCTTC.

This clonotype turned up a few times. The CDR3 reads CASSQSGPGELFF. The CDR3 bases are TGTGCCAGCAGCCAGTCAGGGCCCGGGGAGCTGTTTTTT. J is TRBJ2-2 and V is TRBV3-1; D might be TRBD1 (5 bases). Germline V CDR1 and CDR2: LGHDT, YNNKEL (reference sequence). The CDR3 loop spans 13 amino acids. The germline V and J ends were trimmed by 3 bases and 6 bases, with 8 bases remaining between them.

This clonotype was counted ten times or more. The chain couples TRBV5-5 to TRBJ1-2; a weak D match, TRBD1 (5 bases). Trimming removed 3 bases at V and 8 bases at J, with 20 bases between. The germline CDR1 and CDR2 sequences are SGHKS and YYEKEE (reference sequence). The CDR3 loop spans 15 amino acids. DNA of the CDR3: TGTGCCAGCAGCTCCGTCCCGGAGAGGGGTGGAGGCTACACCTTC. It is translated as CASSSVPERGGGYTF.

The rearrangement links TRBV29-1 to TRBJ2-7; tentative D call: TRBD2 (6 bases). Germline V gene sequence: CDR1 SQVTM, CDR2 ANQGSEA. This CDR3 is built from 11 residues. The V end lost 7 bases, the J end lost 5 bases, and 12 bases lay between the germline ends. The CDR3 nucleotides read TGCAGCGGAGGAGGGTACGACGAGCAGTACTTC. Amino acid sequence: CSGGGYDEQYF.

The genes are TRBV2 and TRBJ2-2; D unresolved. Trimming removed 6 bases at V and 2 bases at J, with 7 bases between. Germline V lookup: CDR1 SNHLY, CDR2 FYNNEI. The CDR3 totals 13 residues. CDR3 DNA: TGTGCCAGCAGAGAAAGAAACACCGGGGAGCTGTTTTTT. Its translation is CASRERNTGELFF. The entire variable domain, with the rest obtained from reference TRBV2 and TRBJ2-2, is as follows: EPEVTQTPSHQVTQMGQEVILRCVPISNHLYFYWYRQILGQKVEFLVSFYNNEISEKSEIFDDQFSVERPDGSNFTLKIRSTKLEDSAMYFCASRERNTGELFFGEGSRLTVL.

The sample holds a few counts of this clonotype. The CDR3 protein is CASLHNRGRNQPQHF. DNA for the CDR3: TGTGCCAGCCTTCACAACAGGGGCAGGAATCAGCCCCAGCATTTT. The V gene is TRBV6-2 or TRBV6-3, the J gene TRBJ1-5; 7 nucleotides agree with TRBD1. V lost 8 bases, J lost 4 bases, and 11 bases stayed unmatched. The CDR3 covers 15 residues. Germline CDR1 and CDR2: MNHEY and SVGEGT.

This clonotype was seen ten or more times. V is TRBV11-2 and J is TRBJ1-1, with a tentative D call TRBD1 (6 bases). This CDR3 contains 16 residues. Per the germline V gene, CDR1 is SGHAT and CDR2 is FQNNGV. Trimming stripped 5 bases from V and 7 bases from J, with 23 bases between. For the CDR3, the DNA is TGTGCCAGCAGCCTAGCGGGTATATTAGGGGGTGGTGAAGCTTTCTTT. Its protein product is CASSLAGILGGGEAFF.

This clonotype was counted many times. The gene calls are TRBV27 and TRBJ2-5; 8 nucleotides agree with TRBD1. The germline V gene has CDR1 MNHEY and CDR2 SMNVEV (reference sequence). The CDR3 sequence is 16 residues long. Trimming at V came to 1 base and at J to 5 bases, leaving 9 bases not matched to a gene. The CDR3 bases are TGTGCCAGCAGTTTATACGGCAGGGGGCAGCAGGAGACCCAGTACTTC. Translation gives CASSLYGRGQQETQYF.

Ten or more counts support this clonotype. The chain couples TRBV6-2 or TRBV6-3 to TRBJ2-6; D might be TRBD1 or TRBD2, each matching 6 bases. CDR3 length: 17 amino acids. CDR1 is MNHEY, CDR2 SVGEGT, per germline. V dropped 2 bases and J dropped 3 bases, with 14 bases sitting between them. The CDR3 DNA follows: TGTGCCAGCAGTTACCGAGGGGGGCGAGGTGGGGCCAACGTCCTGACTTTC. Its translation is CASSYRGGRGGANVLTF.

This clonotype was seen many times. J is TRBJ2-1 and V is TRBV20-1, with D unresolved. V was shortened by 3 bases and J by 5 bases, with 2 bases between the two germline ends. The CDR3 totals 10 residues. CDR1 is DFQATT, CDR2 SNEGSKA, per germline (reference sequence). CDR3 in DNA: TGCAGTGCTAGCAACAATGAGCAGTTCTTC. Its protein is CSASNNEQFF.